This T cell receptor (beta chain) came from a study of T cell responses to AZD1222 COVID-19 vaccine. Study-level findings and limits: Spike-specific TCR breadth rose after two AZD1222 doses, and depth rose as well. Repertoire collection took place solely once the T cell response had peaked.

This clone was seen only once. Its antigen remains unidentified. Trimming took off 6 bases at V and 4 bases at J, with 14 bases between the two ends. The CDR3 is 14 amino acids. Germline loops: CDR1 ENHRY, CDR2 SYGVKD. TCRdb keeps only in-frame clones here, not all; method: immunoSEQ multiplex PCR. The table lists some 120,000 clones, 90% to 95% of them singletons. The J gene is TRBJ2-3, the V gene TRBV10-3; tentative D call: TRBD1 (5 bases). The source of this sequence is an adult in good health. Source: peripheral blood, taken on day 0 of AZD1222 vaccination. The CDR3 loop is CAIRDTHGADTQYF. The DNA of the CDR3 is TGTGCCATCAGGGACACCCACGGCGCAGATACGCAGTATTTT.